One sample yielded the 3 T cell receptor beta chains listed below, sequenced in a study of blood T cell repertoires in COVID-19. The assay was immunoSEQ multiplex PCR, and TCRdb's table has in-frame clones only and misses some. The sample holds around 68,000 clones, approximately 93% seen once. Sequencing was performed on peripheral blood. The receptors stem from a man between 65 and 85 years old with active COVID-19.

V is TRBV3-1 (or the pseudogene TRBV3-2) and J is TRBJ2-5; 7 nucleotides line up with TRBD2. V shed 2 bases, J shed 5 bases, and the junction held 5 bases outside the gene matches. Germline CDR1 is LGHDT and CDR2 is YNNKEL (reference sequence). This CDR3 spans 14 amino acids. CDR3 residues: CASSQRGGLETQYF. The CDR3 DNA sequence: TGTGCCAGCAGCCAAAGGGGAGGGTTGGAGACCCAGTACTTC.

This chain links TRBV5-5 with TRBJ2-7; the D is unclear. V lost 0 bases, J lost 4 bases, and 11 bases lay in between. Germline lookup yields CDR1 SGHKS and CDR2 YYEKEE (reference sequence). The CDR3 is made up of 14 amino acids. CDR3 in DNA: TGTGCCAGCAGCTTGGCCGGTTCCGGGTACGAGCAGTACTTC. Residues: CASSLAGSGYEQYF.

The gene calls are TRBV25-1 and TRBJ2-1; 11 bases map to TRBD1. The germline V gene encodes CDR1 MGHDK and CDR2 SYGVNS. Germline trimming cut 7 bases from V and 4 bases from J; bases unmatched to any gene: 9. The CDR3 spans 16 residues. CDR3 in DNA: TGTGCCAGCATCAATAGGGGGACAGGGGGGTACAATGAGCAGTTCTTC. This codes for CASINRGTGGYNEQFF.